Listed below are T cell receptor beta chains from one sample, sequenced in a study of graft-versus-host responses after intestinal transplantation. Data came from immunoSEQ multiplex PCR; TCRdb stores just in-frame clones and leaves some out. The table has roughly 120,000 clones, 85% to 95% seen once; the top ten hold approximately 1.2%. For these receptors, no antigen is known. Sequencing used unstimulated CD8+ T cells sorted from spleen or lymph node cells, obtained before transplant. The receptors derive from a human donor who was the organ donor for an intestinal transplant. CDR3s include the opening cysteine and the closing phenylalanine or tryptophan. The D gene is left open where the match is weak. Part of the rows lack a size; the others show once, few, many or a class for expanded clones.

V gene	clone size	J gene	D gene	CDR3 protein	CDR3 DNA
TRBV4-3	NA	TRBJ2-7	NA	CASSQWTNREQYF	TGCGCCAGCAGCCAATGGACTAATCGCGAGCAGTACTTC
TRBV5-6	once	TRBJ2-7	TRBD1	CASSSFGQASPDEQYF	TGTGCCAGCAGCTCATTTGGACAGGCATCTCCTGACGAGCAGTACTTC
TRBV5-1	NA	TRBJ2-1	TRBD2	CASSLEWEGRGEQFF	TGCGCCAGCAGCTTGGAGTGGGAGGGCCGGGGTGAGCAGTTCTTC
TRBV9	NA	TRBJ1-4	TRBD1	CASSVDGTGGEKLFF	TGTGCCAGCAGCGTAGATGGGACAGGGGGCGAAAAACTGTTTTTT
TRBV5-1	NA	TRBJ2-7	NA	CASSFDYSYSYEQYF	TGCGCCAGCAGCTTCGACTACTCCTACTCCTACGAGCAGTACTTC
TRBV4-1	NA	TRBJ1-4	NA	CASSQAGSGEKLFF	TGCGCCAGCAGCCAGGCGGGTTCGGGTGAAAAACTGTTTTTT
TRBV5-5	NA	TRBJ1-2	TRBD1	CASSLAGPTGGKDYGYTF	TGTGCCAGCAGCTTGGCCGGGCCGACAGGGGGCAAGGACTATGGCTACACCTTC
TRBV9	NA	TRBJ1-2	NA	CASSVDRLGTTYGYTF	TGTGCCAGCAGCGTAGACCGGCTAGGAACGACCTATGGCTACACCTTC
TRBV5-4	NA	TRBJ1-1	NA	CASTQRGYTEAFF	TGTGCCAGCACCCAGAGGGGGTACACTGAAGCTTTCTTT
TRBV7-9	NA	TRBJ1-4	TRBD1	CASSSDRSNEKLFF	TGTGCCAGCAGCTCGGACAGGTCTAATGAAAAACTGTTTTTT
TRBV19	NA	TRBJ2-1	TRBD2	CASSPGLAPTAPYNEQFF	TGTGCCAGTAGTCCGGGACTAGCGCCAACCGCCCCCTACAATGAGCAGTTCTTC
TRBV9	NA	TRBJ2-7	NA	CASSDYEQYF	TGTGCCAGCAGCGACTACGAGCAGTACTTC
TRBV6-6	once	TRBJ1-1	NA	CASSYARGTEAFF	TGTGCCAGCAGTTACGCGAGGGGGACTGAAGCTTTCTTT
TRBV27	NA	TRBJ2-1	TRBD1	CASRTGTYNEQFF	TGTGCCAGCAGGACAGGGACATACAATGAGCAGTTCTTC
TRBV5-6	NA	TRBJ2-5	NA	CASSLGQAQETQYF	TGTGCCAGCAGCTTGGGACAGGCTCAAGAGACCCAGTACTTC
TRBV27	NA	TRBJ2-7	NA	CASSLGRTYEQYF	TGTGCCAGCAGTTTGGGACGTACCTACGAGCAGTACTTC
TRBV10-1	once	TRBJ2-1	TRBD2	CASNMASGVSYNEQFF	TGCGCCAGCAATATGGCTAGCGGGGTCTCCTACAATGAGCAGTTCTTC
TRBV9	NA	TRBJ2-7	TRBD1	CASSVSGTGNDEQYF	TGTGCCAGCAGCGTATCCGGGACAGGGAACGACGAGCAGTACTTC
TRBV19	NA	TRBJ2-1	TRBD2	CASSMGLAVYNEQFF	TGTGCCAGTAGTATGGGGCTAGCGGTTTACAATGAGCAGTTCTTC
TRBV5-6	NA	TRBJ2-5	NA	CASSMALGGGETQYF	TGTGCCAGCAGTATGGCCCTAGGAGGTGGGGAGACCCAGTACTTC
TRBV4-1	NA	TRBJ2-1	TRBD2	CASSEEAPRLAGNEQFF	TGCGCCAGCAGCGAAGAGGCGCCGCGACTAGCGGGAAATGAGCAGTTCTTC
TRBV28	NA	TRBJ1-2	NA	CASTPGTLYGYTF	TGTGCCAGCACTCCCGGGACACTCTATGGCTACACCTTC
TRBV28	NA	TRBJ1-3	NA	CASSPGRSPGNTIYF	TGTGCCAGCAGCCCGGGGCGCTCCCCTGGAAACACCATATATTTT
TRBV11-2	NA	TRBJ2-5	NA	CASSLESWRTQYF	TGTGCCAGCAGCTTAGAATCCTGGCGGACCCAGTACTTC
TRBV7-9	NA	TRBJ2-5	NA	CASNRKVRETQYF	TGTGCCAGCAACCGGAAGGTCCGCGAGACCCAGTACTTC
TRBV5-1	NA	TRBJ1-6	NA	CASSLLPGDSPLHF	TGCGCCAGCAGCTTGCTACCGGGGGATTCACCCCTCCACTTT
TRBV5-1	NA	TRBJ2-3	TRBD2	CASSSGTSFSSTDTQYF	TGCGCCAGCAGCTCCGGGACTAGCTTTTCTAGCACAGATACGCAGTATTTT
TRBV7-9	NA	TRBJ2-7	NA	CASSPEGGYEQYF	TGTGCCAGCAGCCCAGAAGGGGGCTACGAGCAGTACTTC
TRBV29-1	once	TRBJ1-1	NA	CSVVRENTEAFF	TGCAGCGTAGTCCGGGAGAACACTGAAGCTTTCTTT
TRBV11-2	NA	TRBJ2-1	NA	CASSFTPGLNRPQFF	TGTGCCAGCAGCTTCACCCCGGGACTTAACAGGCCTCAGTTCTTC
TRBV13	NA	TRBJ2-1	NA	CASSLGPGSYNEQFF	TGTGCCAGCAGCCTGGGACCGGGCTCCTACAATGAGCAGTTCTTC
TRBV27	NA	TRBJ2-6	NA	CASSLSIRTSGANVLTF	TGTGCCAGCAGTTTAAGTATTCGGACATCTGGGGCCAACGTCCTGACTTTC
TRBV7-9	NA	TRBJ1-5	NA	CASSLDDRYSNQPQHF	TGTGCCAGCAGCTTAGACGACAGATATAGCAATCAGCCCCAGCATTTT
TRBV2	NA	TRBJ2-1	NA	CASSEMKSSYNEQFF	TGTGCCAGCAGTGAAATGAAAAGCTCCTACAATGAGCAGTTCTTC
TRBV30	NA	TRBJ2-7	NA	CAWIFIGPTGEQYF	TGTGCCTGGATTTTCATCGGACCCACAGGGGAGCAGTACTTC
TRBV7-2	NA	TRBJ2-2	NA	CASSLWSSTGELFF	TGTGCCAGCAGCTTATGGTCTAGCACCGGGGAGCTGTTTTTT
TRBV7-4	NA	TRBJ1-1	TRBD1	CASSPHRQGDTEAFF	TGTGCCAGCAGCCCTCACCGACAGGGGGACACTGAAGCTTTCTTT
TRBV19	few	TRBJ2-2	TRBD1	CASSPQGQVIFTGELFF	TGTGCCAGTAGCCCCCAGGGACAGGTCATATTTACCGGGGAGCTGTTTTTT
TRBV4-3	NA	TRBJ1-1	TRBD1	CASSWTGGNTEAFF	TGCGCCAGCAGCTGGACAGGCGGGAACACTGAAGCTTTCTTT
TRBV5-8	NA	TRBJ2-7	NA	CASSLRRGGYEQYF	TGTGCCAGCAGCTTGAGAAGGGGGGGCTACGAGCAGTACTTC
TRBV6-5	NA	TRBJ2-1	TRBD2	CASSYSASGVNNEQFF	TGTGCCAGCAGTTACTCGGCTAGCGGGGTTAACAATGAGCAGTTCTTC
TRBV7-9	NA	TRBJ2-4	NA	CASSLVGLDSNIQYF	TGTGCCAGCAGCTTAGTGGGTTTGGACAGTAACATTCAGTACTTC